These 20 T cell receptor beta chains were sequenced from one sample in a study of T-cell memory formation after mild COVID-19. Each CDR3 protein is one row after TCRdb ran MiXCR on the 5' RACE reads. This table has more than 110,000 distinct CDR3 sequences, 13% to 15% appearing once. The sequenced sample was PBMCs or a T cell subset sorted from them (not recorded which). Receptors originate from an adult woman who had mild COVID-19 (a few samples of this study predate the infection). Cell type and time point are not known.

V usage is TRBV29-1 and J usage is TRBJ2-3; 10 bases map to TRBD1. V lost 4 bases to trimming and J lost 3 bases; unmatched junction nucleotides: 4. The CDR3 runs 14 residues. CDR1 and CDR2 (germline): SQVTM, ANQGSEA. The DNA of the CDR3 is TGCAGCGTTGCCGGGACAGGGGATACAGATACGCAGTATTTT. Translated: CSVAGTGDTDTQYF.

This clonotype was counted only a few times. J is TRBJ1-1 and V is TRBV5-5, with D unclear. Germline V CDR1 and CDR2: SGHKS, YYEKEE (reference sequence). Trimming stripped 1 base from V and 0 bases from J, with 13 bases between. The CDR3 length is 16 residues. The DNA for the CDR3 is TGTGCCAGCAGCTTGTGGCCAGGCTATATGAACACTGAAGCTTTCTTT. Translating gives CASSLWPGYMNTEAFF.

This clonotype was counted between two and nine times. In nucleotides, the CDR3 is TGCAGCGTTGAAGATCGGTCAGGGGGCTCCTACGAGCAGTACTTC. It yields the protein CSVEDRSGGSYEQYF. The chain joins TRBV29-1 to TRBJ2-7, with TRBD1 matching over 7 bases. This CDR3 region has 15 residues. The V gene end was trimmed by 0 bases and the J gene end by 0 bases; junction bases not matched to a gene: 5. The V gene's germline CDR1 is SQVTM and CDR2 ANQGSEA.

The genes are TRBV6-5 and TRBJ1-2; D is unclear. V gave up 6 bases and J gave up 7 bases, with 15 bases separating them. The germline CDR1 and CDR2 sequences are MNHEY and SVGAGI. The CDR3 covers 13 residues. The CDR3 DNA follows: TGTGCCAGCAGGGAGAAATGGGCGGGTGGCTACACCTTC. Protein product: CASREKWAGGYTF.

The chain couples TRBV3-2 to TRBJ2-3; TRBD1 was called by the table and not checked on the DNA. TRBV3-2 is a recognized pseudogene. The CDR3 runs to 18 residues. This CDR3 reads CASSQGAGGPQTRDTQYF. For the CDR3, the DNA is TGTGCCAGCAGCCAAGGGGCGGGCGGCCCCCAAACAAGGGATACGCAGTATTTT.

This clonotype has more than one count but fewer than ten. The chain recombines TRBV5-1 with TRBJ2-5, with a weak D call TRBD1 (5 bases). Per the germline V gene, CDR1 is SGHRS and CDR2 is YFSETQ. Trimming pared 4 bases from V and 3 bases from J, leaving 13 bases between. The CDR3 contains 14 residues. DNA for the CDR3: TGCGCCAGCAGCCCGCTTGCCAGGGAAGAGACCCAGTACTTC. This translates into CASSPLAREETQYF.

V usage is TRBV4-1 and J usage is TRBJ2-7; 12 nucleotides match TRBD1. Looked up from germline, CDR1 is MGHRA and CDR2 is YSYEKL. Trimming took 1 base from V and 4 from J; bases not matched to a gene: 2. The CDR3 has 15 amino acids. As DNA, the CDR3 is TGCGCCAGCAGCCAAGCGGGACAGGGGGCTTACGAGCAGTACTTC. Its translation: CASSQAGQGAYEQYF.

The CDR3 DNA sequence: TGTGCCAGCAGGCACGGGACATTCATTGACACTGAAGCTTTCTTT. Translating gives CASRHGTFIDTEAFF. The J gene is TRBJ1-1, the V gene TRBV5-4; TRBD1 might be the D (6 bases). V lost 5 bases and J lost 3, with 17 bases in between. This CDR3 has 15 amino acids. Germline CDR1 reads SGHNT; CDR2 reads YYREEE (reference sequence).

In its sample, this clonotype was seen a few times. The chain combines TRBV7-9 with TRBJ2-7; 7 bases are a match to TRBD1. The trim removed 5 bases at V and 2 bases at J, leaving 9 bases unmatched. This CDR3 comprises 15 residues. The germline CDR1 and CDR2 sequences are SEHNR and FQNEAQ (reference sequence). CDR3 region: CASSPYGQAAYEQYF. CDR3 bases: TGTGCCAGCAGCCCCTATGGACAGGCCGCCTACGAGCAGTACTTC.

This clonotype has only a few counts. This chain connects TRBV24-1 to TRBJ1-1, with D possibly TRBD1 on 5 matching bases. This CDR3 spans 14 amino acids. V dropped 4 bases and J dropped 1 base, with 9 bases sitting between them. CDR1 is KGHDR and CDR2 is SFDVKD in the germline V gene. CDR3 DNA: TGTGCCACCAGTGACACAGACAGGAACACTGAAGCTTTCTTT. Protein product: CATSDTDRNTEAFF.

The chain carries TRBV18 and TRBJ1-1; unclear D gene. Germline CDR1 is KGHSH and CDR2 is LQKENI. V gave up 2 bases and J gave up 1 base, with 8 bases separating them. The CDR3 loop spans 14 amino acids. DNA of the CDR3: TGTGCCAGCTCACCAGCCGCCACGAACACTGAAGCTTTCTTT. This codes for CASSPAATNTEAFF.

In this sample, this clonotype turned up a few times. V is TRBV9 and J is TRBJ1-3, with TRBD1 matching over 8 bases. Germline CDR1 reads SGDLS; CDR2 reads YYNGEE. V lost 0 bases, J lost 4 bases, and 9 bases stayed unmatched. The CDR3 extends over 17 amino acids. The CDR3 sequence: CASSVEGQAGAGNTIYF. The CDR3 nucleotides are TGTGCCAGCAGCGTAGAGGGACAGGCTGGTGCGGGAAACACCATATATTTT.

The chain carries TRBV6-5 and TRBJ1-1; 8 bases are shared with TRBD1. Germline CDR1 is MNHEY and CDR2 is SVGAGI. V gave up 5 bases and J gave up 0 bases; unmatched junction bases: 5. CDR3 size: 15 residues. The CDR3 bases are TGTGCCAGCAGTGACTGGACAGGGATGAACACTGAAGCTTTCTTT. The encoded protein is CASSDWTGMNTEAFF.

V and J are TRBV24-1 and TRBJ2-5; D gene ambiguous. Between the trimmed V and J ends, which lost 6 bases and 2 bases, there was a span of 9 bases. CDR3 length: 13 residues. Germline assignment: CDR1 KGHDR and CDR2 SFDVKD. The CDR3 spells CATSRSLQETQYF. Written as DNA, the CDR3 is TGTGCCACCAGTAGGAGTCTTCAAGAGACCCAGTACTTC.

This clonotype was recorded a few times. The chain combines TRBV12-3 or TRBV12-4 with TRBJ2-3; TRBD1 might be the D (6 bases). Trimming shortened V by 6 bases and J by 2 bases, and 15 bases separated the two germline ends. The CDR3 length is 15 residues. CDR3 in DNA: TGTGCCAGCAGGGCCCACCGGGACAACACAGATACGCAGTATTTT. Encoded protein: CASRAHRDNTDTQYF.

This clonotype was detected a few times. This chain links TRBV6-2 or TRBV6-3 with TRBJ2-7; possibly TRBD1 for D (6 bases). Germline loops: CDR1 MNHEY, CDR2 SVGEGT. Trimming removed 7 bases from V and 0 bases from J, with 22 bases in between. The CDR3 runs 17 residues. The CDR3 reads CASTPAPRTASSYEQYF. CDR3 coding DNA: TGTGCCAGCACTCCAGCCCCCCGGACAGCGAGCTCCTACGAGCAGTACTTC.

A few counts support this clonotype. The V gene is TRBV7-6, the J gene TRBJ2-1; a possible D gene is TRBD2 (7 bases). V was clipped by 0 bases and J by 3 bases, with 15 bases between them. The CDR3 extends over 17 amino acids. Germline lookup yields CDR1 SGHVS and CDR2 FNYEAQ. DNA of the CDR3: TGTGCCAGCAGCTTAGCGGGGGGGCAGTCGGGCTACAATGAGCAGTTCTTC. Translated: CASSLAGGQSGYNEQFF.

V is TRBV12-3 or TRBV12-4 and J is TRBJ2-3; 7 positions match TRBD2. This CDR3 spans 14 amino acids. V dropped 5 bases and J dropped 0; count of bases not matched to a gene: 2. The CDR3 loop reads CASSLLASTDTQYF. DNA for the CDR3: TGTGCCAGCAGTCTACTAGCGAGCACAGATACGCAGTATTTT.

V usage is TRBV7-9 and J usage is TRBJ1-6, with a tentative D call TRBD1 (5 bases). The V gene lost 5 bases and the J gene lost 0 bases, with 11 bases spanning the gap. Germline V gene data show CDR1 as SEHNR and CDR2 as FQNEAQ (reference sequence). This CDR3 has 16 amino acids. CDR3 residues: CASSPQDSSYNSPLHF. The CDR3 coding sequence is TGTGCCAGCAGCCCACAGGATAGCTCCTATAATTCACCCCTCCACTTT. Complete variable domain (other parts from reference TRBV7-9 and TRBJ1-6): DTGVSQNPRHKITKRGQNVTFRCDPISEHNRLYWYRQTLGQGPEFLTYFQNEAQLEKSRLLSDRFSAERPKGSFSTLEIQRTEQGDSAMYLCASSPQDSSYNSPLHFGNGTRLTVT.

CDR3 amino acids: CASSPHGGYNEQFF. The CDR3 nucleotides are TGTGCCAGCAGCCCCCACGGGGGCTACAATGAGCAGTTCTTC. The V and J genes are TRBV7-8 and TRBJ2-1; a possible D gene is TRBD2 (6 bases). V gave up 5 bases and J gave up 3 bases, with 11 bases separating them. The CDR3 is made up of 14 amino acids. Germline V gene data show CDR1 as SGHVS and CDR2 as FQNEAQ. The whole variable domain, filled in from reference TRBV7-8 and TRBJ2-1, reads GAGVSQSPRYKVAKRGQDVALRCDPISGHVSLFWYQQALGQGPEFLTYFQNEAQLDKSGLPSDRFFAERPEGSVSTLKIQRTQQEDSAVYLCASSPHGGYNEQFFGPGTRLTVL.